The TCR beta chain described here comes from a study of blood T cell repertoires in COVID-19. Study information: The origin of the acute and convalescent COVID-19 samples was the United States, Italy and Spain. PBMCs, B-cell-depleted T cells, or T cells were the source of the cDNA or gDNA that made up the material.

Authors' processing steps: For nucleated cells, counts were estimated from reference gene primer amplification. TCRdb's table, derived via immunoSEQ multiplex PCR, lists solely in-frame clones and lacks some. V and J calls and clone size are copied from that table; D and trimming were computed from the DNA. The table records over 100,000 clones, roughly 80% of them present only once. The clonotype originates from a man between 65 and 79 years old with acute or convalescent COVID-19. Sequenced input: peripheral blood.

CDR3 region: CASNEAGARDTQYF. The CDR3 region has the DNA TGTGCCAGCAACGAGGCGGGGGCCAGAGATACGCAGTATTTT. The chain joins TRBV3-1 (or the pseudogene TRBV3-2) to TRBJ2-3; D might be TRBD2 (7 bases). CDR3 length equals 14 residues. Trimming shortened V by 7 bases and J by 5 bases, and 16 bases separated the two germline ends. Germline loops: CDR1 LGHDT, CDR2 YNNKEL (reference sequence).